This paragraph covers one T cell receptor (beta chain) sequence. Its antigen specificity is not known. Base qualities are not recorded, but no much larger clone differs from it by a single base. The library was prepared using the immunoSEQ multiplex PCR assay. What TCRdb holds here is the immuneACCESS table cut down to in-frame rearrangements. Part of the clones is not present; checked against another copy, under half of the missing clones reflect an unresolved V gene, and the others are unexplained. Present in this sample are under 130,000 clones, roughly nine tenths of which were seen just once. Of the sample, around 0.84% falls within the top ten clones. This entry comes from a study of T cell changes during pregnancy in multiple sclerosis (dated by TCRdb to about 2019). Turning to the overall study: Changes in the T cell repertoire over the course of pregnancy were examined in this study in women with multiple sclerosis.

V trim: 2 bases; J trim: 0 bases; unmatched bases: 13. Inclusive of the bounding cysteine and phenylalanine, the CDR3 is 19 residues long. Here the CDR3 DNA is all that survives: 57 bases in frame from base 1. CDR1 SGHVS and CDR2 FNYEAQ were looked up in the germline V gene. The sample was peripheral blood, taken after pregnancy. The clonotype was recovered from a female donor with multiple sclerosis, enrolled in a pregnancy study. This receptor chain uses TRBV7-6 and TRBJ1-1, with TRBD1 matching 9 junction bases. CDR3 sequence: CASSLPAGQGFGLNTEAFF. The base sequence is TGTGCCAGCAGCTTACCAGCGGGACAGGGTTTCGGTTTGAACACTGAAGCTTTCTTT.